The 14 T cell receptor beta chains presented below share a single source sample, sequenced in a study of blood T cell repertoires in COVID-19. Profiling relied on immunoSEQ multiplex PCR, and the TCRdb table lists in-frame clones only, not all of them. This table has around 23,000 clones, approximately 68% appearing once. Sequences were obtained from peripheral blood. The receptors come from an elderly woman with acute or convalescent COVID-19.

The V and J genes are TRBV19 and TRBJ2-2, with 7 bases lining up with TRBD2. The CDR3 is 20 amino acids. Trimming removed 4 bases from V and 7 bases from J; junction bases left unmatched: 24. Germline CDR1 is LNHDA and CDR2 is SQIVND (reference sequence). CDR3 coding DNA: TGTGCCAGTAGTACCAATCCGTTGACTAGCCTAGAAGGGGTTGGCGGGGAGCTGTTTTTT. It specifies CASSTNPLTSLEGVGGELFF.

V is TRBV24-1 and J is TRBJ2-1, with 9 bases identical to TRBD1. Losses at the gene ends were 4 bases for V and 8 bases for J; bases not matched to a gene: 14. The CDR3 is 17 amino acids. Germline V CDR1 and CDR2: KGHDR, SFDVKD. The CDR3 spells CATSDRPGQGGNDEQFF. The CDR3 DNA reads TGTGCCACCAGTGACCGCCCGGGACAGGGAGGTAACGATGAGCAGTTCTTC.

This clone was observed a few times. The rearrangement uses TRBV2 and TRBJ2-7; 7 bases align to TRBD1. Germline V gene data show CDR1 as SNHLY and CDR2 as FYNNEI. V shed 4 bases and J 7 bases; nucleotides not matched to a gene: 10. The CDR3 is 14 amino acids. CDR3 region: CASSGTGYTGEQYF. In DNA form, the CDR3 reads TGTGCCAGCAGTGGGACAGGATATACTGGGGAGCAGTACTTC.

The chain has TRBV2 and TRBJ2-2; D may be TRBD2 (6 bases). CDR1 and CDR2 (germline): SNHLY, FYNNEI. Trimming stripped 7 bases from V and 2 bases from J, with 14 bases between. CDR3 length: 15 residues. As DNA, the CDR3 is TGTGCCAGCAATTCGGGACTCGTCAACACCGGGGAGCTGTTTTTT. As protein: CASNSGLVNTGELFF.

DNA of the CDR3: TGTGCCAGCGCACAAGAGAGAGGGAGGCCCCAGCATTTT. It translates to CASAQERGRPQHF. This sequence joins TRBV27 and TRBJ1-5; unclear D gene. Germline values: CDR1 MNHEY, CDR2 SMNVEV (reference sequence). The V end lost 8 bases, the J end lost 9 bases, and 17 bases lay between the germline ends. The CDR3 has 13 amino acids.

This clone was seen a few times. This sequence joins TRBV18 and TRBJ1-3, with 8 bases identical to TRBD1. V lost 2 bases to trimming and J lost 2 bases; unmatched junction nucleotides: 5. Germline CDR1 and CDR2: KGHSH and LQKENI. The CDR3 totals 16 residues. This CDR3 is CASSPAGGSTGNTIYF. In DNA, the CDR3 is TGTGCCAGCTCACCAGCAGGGGGCTCTACTGGAAACACCATATATTTT.

The gene calls are TRBV5-1 and TRBJ2-5; a weak D match, TRBD1 (7 bases). The germline V and J ends were trimmed by 2 bases and 4 bases, with 12 bases remaining between them. The CDR3 has 14 amino acids. Germline V gene sequence: CDR1 SGHRS, CDR2 YFSETQ. The CDR3 sequence is CASSFGQGGETQYF. DNA for the CDR3: TGCGCCAGCAGCTTTGGGCAGGGGGGAGAGACCCAGTACTTC.

The V and J genes are TRBV30 and TRBJ1-5, with TRBD1 matching 8 bases. V shed 2 bases and J 8 bases; nucleotides not matched to a gene: 5. CDR1 is GTSNPN and CDR2 is SVGIG in the germline V gene (reference sequence). This CDR3 contains 13 residues. The CDR3 loop is CAWSYQTGEPQHF. The DNA for the CDR3 is TGTGCCTGGAGTTACCAGACAGGGGAGCCCCAGCATTTT.

This clone came up a few times. The DNA of the CDR3 is TGTGCCAGCAGCAGGGAGGGTTGGGAGCTGTTTTTT. As protein: CASSREGWELFF. V usage is TRBV11-2 and J usage is TRBJ2-2; TRBD2 matches 7 bases. Trimming at V came to 5 bases and at J to 9 bases, leaving 3 bases not matched to a gene. CDR3 length: 12 amino acids. From germline, CDR1 is SGHAT and CDR2 FQNNGV. The full variable domain, completed using reference TRBV11-2 and TRBJ2-2, is EAGVAQSPRYKIIEKRQSVAFWCNPISGHATLYWYQQILGQGPKLLIQFQNNGVVDDSQLPKDRFSAERLKGVDSTLKIQPAKLEDSAVYLCASSREGWELFFGEGSRLTVL.

The rearrangement uses TRBV7-9 and TRBJ1-1, with TRBD1 matching 8 bases. CDR1 is SEHNR, CDR2 FQNEAQ, per germline (reference sequence). There are 14 residues in the CDR3. The trim removed 9 bases at V and 1 base at J, leaving 7 bases unmatched. CDR3 amino acids: CASTYGTGNTEAFF. Here the CDR3 DNA reads TGTGCCAGTACCTACGGGACAGGGAACACTGAAGCTTTCTTT.

DNA of the CDR3: TGTGCCAGTTCCGGGACAGGGGTCGCTGGCTACACCTTC. Its translation: CASSGTGVAGYTF. The chain recombines TRBV6-5 with TRBJ1-2; 10 bases align to TRBD1. V lost 9 bases and J lost 7; bases outside the gene matches: 8. Germline loops: CDR1 MNHEY, CDR2 SVGAGI. The CDR3 consists of 13 residues.

This chain joins TRBV2 and TRBJ1-1; 10 nucleotides line up with TRBD1. With V trimmed by 7 bases and J by 8 bases, 4 bases remained unmatched. Germline lookup yields CDR1 SNHLY and CDR2 FYNNEI. There are 12 residues in the CDR3. The DNA of the CDR3 is TGTGCCAGCACCGCGGACAGGGGGGAAGCTTTCTTT. This encodes CASTADRGEAFF.

The chain has TRBV7-2 and TRBJ1-2; D is possibly TRBD1 (5 bases). The CDR3 totals 14 residues. CDR1 SGHTA and CDR2 FQGNSA come from the germline V gene. With 3 bases removed from V and 4 bases from J, the gap between germline ends came to 12 bases. This CDR3 is CASSFHRQTYGYTF. As DNA, the CDR3 is TGTGCCAGCAGCTTCCACAGGCAGACCTATGGCTACACCTTC. Combining the CDR3 with reference TRBV7-2 and TRBJ1-2 gives the whole variable domain GAGVSQSPSNKVTEKGKDVELRCDPISGHTALYWYRQSLGQGLEFLIYFQGNSAPDKSGLPSDRFSAERTGGSVSTLTIQRTQQEDSAVYLCASSFHRQTYGYTFGSGTRLTVV.

J is TRBJ2-3 and V is TRBV7-9, with 10 bases aligning to TRBD1. J gave up 1 base and V 6 bases, and 4 bases lay outside the gene matches. Germline V lookup: CDR1 SEHNR, CDR2 FQNEAQ (reference sequence). The CDR3 runs to 15 residues. The CDR3 DNA is TGTGCCAGCAGGCGGACAGGGGGAGGCACAGATACGCAGTATTTT. Translation: CASRRTGGGTDTQYF. Drawing the rest from reference TRBV7-9 and TRBJ2-3, the complete variable domain is DTGVSQNPRHKITKRGQNVTFRCDPISEHNRLYWYRQTLGQGPEFLTYFQNEAQLEKSRLLSDRFSAERPKGSFSTLEIQRTEQGDSAMYLCASRRTGGGTDTQYFGPGTRLTVL.